The 18 T cell receptor beta chains listed next were all sequenced from one sample in a study of Ad26.COV2.S vaccination and SARS-CoV-2 variants. Data came from immunoSEQ multiplex PCR; TCRdb stores just in-frame clones and leaves some out. The sample shows about 480,000 clones, roughly 85% of them seen only once. The treatment is: about 20 received Ad26.COV2.S at low or high dose, single or two shots; several received placebo; per-sample allocation not given. Each sample was drawn 63 days after the first injection (of vaccine or placebo). The sample was peripheral blood, taken in a trial of Ad26.COV2.S vaccine versus placebo. The origin of the receptors is a person between 18 and 65 years old who received the Ad26.COV2.S COVID-19 vaccine or a placebo.

This clone appeared a few times. The chain employs TRBV28 and TRBJ2-5; TRBD2 might be the D (5 bases). Germline V gene data show CDR1 as MDHEN and CDR2 as SYDVKM. Between the trimmed V and J ends, which lost 4 bases and 5 bases, there was a span of 5 bases. This CDR3 is built from 11 residues. The CDR3 region is CASSSGETQYF. CDR3 nucleotide sequence: TGTGCCAGCAGTTCGGGGGAGACCCAGTACTTC.

The CDR3 nucleotides are TGTGCCAGTAGCCCACAGGGGGCAAACATTCAGTACTTC. The encoded protein is CASSPQGANIQYF. This chain connects TRBV19 to TRBJ2-4; 9 nucleotides align to TRBD1. The CDR3 is 13 residues long. CDR1 is LNHDA, CDR2 SQIVND, per germline (reference sequence). Trimming at V came to 6 bases and at J to 6 bases, leaving 3 bases not matched to a gene.

The chain uses TRBV5-4 and TRBJ2-1; 8 positions match TRBD2. V was pared by 4 bases and J by 9 bases, with 15 bases of the junction left unmatched. The CDR3 consists of 16 residues. Germline V gene sequence: CDR1 SGHNT, CDR2 YYREEE (reference sequence). CDR3 DNA: TGTGCCAGCAGCGCTAAAAGGGTTAGCGGGGCACTTGAGCAGTTCTTC. Translated, it gives CASSAKRVSGALEQFF.

The chain links TRBV28 to TRBJ2-5; 10 nucleotides align to TRBD1. V dropped 6 bases and J dropped 5; count of bases not matched to a gene: 9. The CDR3 length is 15 residues. CDR1 is MDHEN, CDR2 SYDVKM, per germline. In nucleotides, the CDR3 is TGTGCCAGCAGGGGGACAGGGGTAGGGCAGGAGACCCAGTACTTC. It codes for CASRGTGVGQETQYF.

The chain has TRBV19 and TRBJ2-3, with D possibly matching TRBD2 (6 bases). Per the germline V gene, CDR1 is LNHDA and CDR2 is SQIVND (reference sequence). Trimming removed 6 bases at V and 4 bases at J, with 17 bases between. CDR3 size: 15 residues. The CDR3 DNA reads TGTGCCAGTAGGAGGGTGGCGGGATACGCAGATACGCAGTATTTT. Its translation is CASRRVAGYADTQYF. Variable domain in full (rest from reference TRBV19 and TRBJ2-3): DGGITQSPKYLFRKEGQNVTLSCEQNLNHDAMYWYRQDPGQGLRLIYYSQIVNDFQKGDIAEGYSVSREKKESFPLTVTSAQKNPTAFYLCASRRVAGYADTQYFGPGTRLTVL.

The chain carries TRBV21-1 and TRBJ2-1; TRBD1 is the table's D call and was not checked against the DNA. TRBV21-1 is classified as a pseudogene. The CDR3 spans 18 residues. CDR3 DNA sequence: TGTGCCAGCAGCAAAGATCCGAGACATAGTCCCCCCTACAATGAGCAGTTCTTC. Protein product: CASSKDPRHSPPYNEQFF.

The V call is TRBV5-4, the J call TRBJ2-7; 8 bases are a match to TRBD1. The V gene end was trimmed by 4 bases and the J gene end by 4 bases; junction bases not matched to a gene: 7. This CDR3 contains 14 residues. Germline V gene sequence: CDR1 SGHNT, CDR2 YYREEE (reference sequence). The CDR3 bases are TGTGCCAGCAGCGGAGGACAGGGACGGTACGAGCAGTACTTC. The encoded protein is CASSGGQGRYEQYF.

The chain carries TRBV10-3 and TRBJ1-6, with TRBD1 as a possible D gene (5 bases). Between the trimmed V and J ends, which lost 3 bases and 10 bases, there was a span of 10 bases. CDR3 length equals 13 residues. In germline, CDR1 is ENHRY, CDR2 SYGVKD. The CDR3 sequence: CAISDDSGSPLHF. Here the CDR3 DNA reads TGTGCCATCAGTGACGACAGCGGATCACCCCTCCACTTT.

The count of this clone is one. The chain couples TRBV30 to TRBJ2-7; 8 nucleotides match TRBD2. Germline CDR1 is GTSNPN and CDR2 is SVGIG (reference sequence). The V segment lost 1 base and the J segment 0 bases; nucleotides outside the gene matches: 2. The CDR3 length is 14 residues. CDR3 sequence reads: CAWSGTSGSYEQYF. The CDR3 coding sequence is TGTGCCTGGAGTGGCACTAGCGGCTCCTACGAGCAGTACTTC.

For the CDR3, the DNA is TGTGCCACCACAACCAGGGGGCGGACTGAAGCTTTCTTT. This sequence encodes CATTTRGRTEAFF. The rearrangement uses TRBV19 and TRBJ1-1; 8 positions agree with TRBD1. Germline loops: CDR1 LNHDA, CDR2 SQIVND (reference sequence). The CDR3 loop spans 13 amino acids. The J segment lost 5 bases and the V segment lost 10 bases, leaving 9 bases of the junction unmatched. Drawing the rest from reference TRBV19 and TRBJ1-1, the complete variable domain is DGGITQSPKYLFRKEGQNVTLSCEQNLNHDAMYWYRQDPGQGLRLIYYSQIVNDFQKGDIAEGYSVSREKKESFPLTVTSAQKNPTAFYLCATTTRGRTEAFFGQGTRLTVV.

V and J are TRBV30 and TRBJ1-1; D uncertain. With 8 bases removed from V and 1 base from J, the gap between germline ends came to 20 bases. CDR1 is GTSNPN and CDR2 is SVGIG in the germline V gene (reference sequence). The CDR3 totals 15 residues. For the CDR3, the DNA is TGTGCCCACCTGATCCTGGGGTGGGCGAACACTGAAGCTTTCTTT. Translated, it gives CAHLILGWANTEAFF.

V is TRBV7-2 and J is TRBJ1-1, with TRBD1 matching 9 bases. This CDR3 has 14 residues. Germline CDR1 reads SGHTA; CDR2 reads FQGNSA. The V gene end was trimmed by 1 base and the J gene end by 7 bases; junction bases not matched to a gene: 4. DNA of the CDR3: TGTGCCAGCAGCTTAGACAGGGGGCTGGGTGAAGCTTTCTTT. Its protein is CASSLDRGLGEAFF.

The CDR3 sequence: CACLKRGGEQFF. CDR3 nucleotides: TGTGCCTGTCTTAAGCGGGGGGGAGAGCAGTTCTTC. V and J are TRBV6-1 and TRBJ2-1; 10 bases align to TRBD2. The junction had 8 bases not matched to a gene; V was cut back by 11 bases and J by 10 bases. The CDR3 length is 12 residues. Per the germline V gene, CDR1 is MNHNS and CDR2 is SASEGT.

The V gene is TRBV18, the J gene TRBJ2-3; D perhaps matches TRBD2 (5 bases). V lost 4 bases and J 5 bases, leaving 16 bases between the germline ends. The CDR3 sequence is 15 residues long. Looked up from germline, CDR1 is KGHSH and CDR2 is LQKENI. The CDR3 DNA is TGTGCCAGCTCACAGAGGGTAACGTTGGGAGATACGCAGTATTTT. It yields the protein CASSQRVTLGDTQYF.

With regard to this clone: The same CDR3 can be traced to other DNA sequences in this sample. The chain joins TRBV28 to TRBJ1-5, with 7 bases matching TRBD1. Germline V lookup: CDR1 MDHEN, CDR2 SYDVKM. This CDR3 contains 14 residues. J was trimmed by 1 base and V by 6 bases; bases with no gene match: 3. The CDR3 DNA follows: TGTGCCAGCAGGGCAGGGGGAAGCAATCAGCCCCAGCATTTT. The encoded protein is CASRAGGSNQPQHF. Drawing the rest from reference TRBV28 and TRBJ1-5, the complete variable domain is DVKVTQSSRYLVKRTGEKVFLECVQDMDHENMFWYRQDPGLGLRLIYFSYDVKMKEKGDIPEGYSVSREKKERFSLILESASTNQTSMYLCASRAGGSNQPQHFGDGTRLSIL.

The rearrangement uses TRBV18 and TRBJ1-1, with 7 positions matching TRBD1. Germline V gene data show CDR1 as KGHSH and CDR2 as LQKENI. CDR3 length: 14 amino acids. V lost 3 bases to trimming and J lost 0 bases; unmatched junction nucleotides: 1. CDR3 loop: CASSPTGVNTEAFF. CDR3 coding DNA: TGTGCCAGCTCACCTACAGGGGTGAACACTGAAGCTTTCTTT.

The chain links TRBV25-1 to TRBJ2-7; D possibly corresponds to TRBD1 (5 bases). The V end lost 4 bases, the J end lost 7 bases, and 14 bases lay between the germline ends. Germline V gene sequence: CDR1 MGHDK, CDR2 SYGVNS. CDR3 length: 13 residues. CDR3 residues: CASSVTGLREQYF. The CDR3 DNA sequence: TGTGCCAGCAGTGTAACAGGCCTCCGGGAGCAGTACTTC.

This clone occurred once. The chain links TRBV28 to TRBJ1-1; 11 nucleotides match TRBD1. The CDR3 is 13 residues long. Germline V gives CDR1 MDHEN, CDR2 SYDVKM. The V gene end was trimmed by 10 bases and the J gene end by 5 bases; junction bases not matched to a gene: 6. CDR3 sequence (DNA): TGTGCCATCCAGGGACAGGGGGGAACTGAAGCTTTCTTT. Its protein product is CAIQGQGGTEAFF.